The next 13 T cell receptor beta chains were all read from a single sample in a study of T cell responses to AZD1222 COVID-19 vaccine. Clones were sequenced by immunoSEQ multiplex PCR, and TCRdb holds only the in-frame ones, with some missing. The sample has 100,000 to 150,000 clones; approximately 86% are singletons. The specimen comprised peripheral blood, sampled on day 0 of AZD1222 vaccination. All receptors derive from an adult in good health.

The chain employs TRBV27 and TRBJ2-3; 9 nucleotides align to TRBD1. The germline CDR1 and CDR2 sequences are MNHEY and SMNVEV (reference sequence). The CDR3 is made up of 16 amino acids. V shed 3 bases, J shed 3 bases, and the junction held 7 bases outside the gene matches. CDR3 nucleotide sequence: TGTGCCAGCAGTTTCAACTGGGACAGGGTGACAGATACGCAGTATTTT. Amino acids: CASSFNWDRVTDTQYF.

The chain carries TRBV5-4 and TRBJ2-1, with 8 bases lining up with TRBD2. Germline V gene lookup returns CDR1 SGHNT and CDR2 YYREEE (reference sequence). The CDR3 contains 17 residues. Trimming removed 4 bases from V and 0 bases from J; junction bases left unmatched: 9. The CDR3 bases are TGTGCCAGCAGCCCGGGACTAGAGGGGAGCTCCTACAATGAGCAGTTCTTC. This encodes CASSPGLEGSSYNEQFF.

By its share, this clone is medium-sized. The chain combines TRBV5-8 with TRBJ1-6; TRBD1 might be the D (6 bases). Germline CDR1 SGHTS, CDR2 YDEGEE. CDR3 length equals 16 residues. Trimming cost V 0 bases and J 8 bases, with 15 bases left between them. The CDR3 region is CASSLVGALTDSPLHF. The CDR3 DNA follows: TGTGCCAGCAGCTTGGTGGGGGCGCTTACGGATTCACCCCTCCACTTT.

This CDR3 reads CASIDTGQETQYF. CDR3 nucleotide sequence: TGCGCCAGCATAGACACGGGGCAAGAGACCCAGTACTTC. The chain combines TRBV5-1 with TRBJ2-5; D is perhaps TRBD2 (5 bases). V was clipped by 6 bases and J by 2 bases, with 11 bases between them. Germline loops: CDR1 SGHRS, CDR2 YFSETQ. The CDR3 runs to 13 residues.

This chain's CDR3 is CASKSGGAPYGYTF. In nucleotides, the CDR3 is TGTGCCAGCAAGTCAGGGGGCGCCCCCTATGGCTACACCTTC. V usage is TRBV3-1 (or the pseudogene TRBV3-2) and J usage is TRBJ1-2, with 8 bases identical to TRBD1. V was pared by 7 bases and J by 4 bases, with 8 bases of the junction left unmatched. CDR3 length equals 14 residues. Germline values: CDR1 LGHDT, CDR2 YNNKEL (reference sequence).

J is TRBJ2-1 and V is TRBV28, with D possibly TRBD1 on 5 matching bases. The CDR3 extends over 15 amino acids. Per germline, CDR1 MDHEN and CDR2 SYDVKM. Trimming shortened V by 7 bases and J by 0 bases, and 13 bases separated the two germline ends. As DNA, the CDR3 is TGTGCCAGCATTTCAGGGTCAAGCTCCTACAATGAGCAGTTCTTC. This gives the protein CASISGSSSYNEQFF.

CDR3 in amino acids: CSPYRNEQFF. The CDR3 coding sequence is TGCAGTCCATACCGCAATGAGCAGTTCTTC. The J gene is TRBJ2-1, the V gene TRBV20-1; D remains unclear. The CDR3 length is 10 residues. The V gene lost 8 bases and the J gene lost 6 bases, with 8 bases spanning the gap. CDR1 DFQATT and CDR2 SNEGSKA come from the germline V gene (reference sequence).

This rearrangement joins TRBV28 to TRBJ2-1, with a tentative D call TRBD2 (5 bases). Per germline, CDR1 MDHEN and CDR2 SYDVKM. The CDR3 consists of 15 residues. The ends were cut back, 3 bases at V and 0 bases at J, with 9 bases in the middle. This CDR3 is CASSLAGYSYNEQFF. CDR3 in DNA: TGTGCCAGCAGTTTGGCGGGTTACTCCTACAATGAGCAGTTCTTC.

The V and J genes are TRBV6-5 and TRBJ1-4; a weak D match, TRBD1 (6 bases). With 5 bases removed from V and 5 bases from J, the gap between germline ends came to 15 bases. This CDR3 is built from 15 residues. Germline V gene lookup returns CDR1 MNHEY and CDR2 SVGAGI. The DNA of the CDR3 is TGTGCCAGCAGTCCGAGGACAAGGGGGAATGAAAAACTGTTTTTT. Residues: CASSPRTRGNEKLFF.

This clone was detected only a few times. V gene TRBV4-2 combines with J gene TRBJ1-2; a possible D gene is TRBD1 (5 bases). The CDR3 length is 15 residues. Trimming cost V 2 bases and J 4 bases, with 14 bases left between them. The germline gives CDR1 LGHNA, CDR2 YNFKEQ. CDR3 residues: CASSQRVQVVYGYTF. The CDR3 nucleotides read TGTGCCAGCAGCCAACGGGTACAGGTCGTCTATGGCTACACCTTC.

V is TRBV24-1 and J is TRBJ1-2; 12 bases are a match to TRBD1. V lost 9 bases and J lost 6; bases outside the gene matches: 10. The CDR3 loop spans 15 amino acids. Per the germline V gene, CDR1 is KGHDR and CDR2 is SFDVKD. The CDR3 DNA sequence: TGTGCCACCCAGAAACCGGGACAGGGGGCGCATGGCTACACCTTC. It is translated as CATQKPGQGAHGYTF.

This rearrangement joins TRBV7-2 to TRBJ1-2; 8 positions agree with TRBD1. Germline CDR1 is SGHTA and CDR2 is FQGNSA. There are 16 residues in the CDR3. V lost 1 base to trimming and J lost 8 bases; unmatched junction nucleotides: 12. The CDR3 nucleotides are TGTGCCAGCAGCTTAGGGGGAACAGGGGGTTTGGGCGGCTACACCTTC. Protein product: CASSLGGTGGLGGYTF.

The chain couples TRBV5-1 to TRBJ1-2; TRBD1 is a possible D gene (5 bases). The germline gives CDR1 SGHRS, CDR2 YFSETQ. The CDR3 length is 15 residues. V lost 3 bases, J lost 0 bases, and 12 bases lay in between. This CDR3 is CASSSRQTANYGYTF. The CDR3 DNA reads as TGCGCCAGCAGCTCACGACAGACAGCTAACTATGGCTACACCTTC. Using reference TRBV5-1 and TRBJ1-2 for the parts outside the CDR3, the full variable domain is KAGVTQTPRYLIKTRGQQVTLSCSPISGHRSVSWYQQTPGQGLQFLFEYFSETQRNKGNFPGRFSGRQFSNSRSEMNVSTLELGDSALYLCASSSRQTANYGYTFGSGTRLTVV.